A selection of T cell receptor beta chains follows, all from one sample in a study of cytomegalovirus exposure and HLA in healthy donors. Sequencing was performed with immunoSEQ multiplex PCR; in TCRdb, only in-frame clones are kept and a portion is missing. There are 79,000 or so clones in the sample; roughly two thirds occur only once, and about 16% lies in the top ten. The material sequenced was PBMCs. The receptor set was obtained from a woman aged 35 to 49 in good health and CMV-seropositive. Both conserved end residues are part of each CDR3. A D gene is named only where the DNA matches it firmly. The size entry is marked missing in some rows and otherwise reads once, few, many or a size class.

j_call | clone_size | d_call | v_call | cdr3_nt | cdr3_aa
TRBJ1-5 | . | TRBD1 | TRBV7-2 | TGTGCCAGCAGCTTAGGCCGAGGACAGGGAAAACCCAGCAATCAGCCCCAGCATTTT | CASSLGRGQGKPSNQPQHF
TRBJ2-1 | once | TRBD2 | TRBV20-1 | TGCAGTGCTCGCCTAGCGGGGGAGCAGTTCTTC | CSARLAGEQFF
TRBJ2-7 | . | . | TRBV9 | TGTGCCAGCAGCGTAGGTGGAGATTACGAGCAGTACTTC | CASSVGGDYEQYF
TRBJ1-5 | . | . | TRBV6-1 | TGTGCCAGCAGTGAAGCGTGGACAGCCGCTCTTTATAGCAATCAGCCCCAGCATTTT | CASSEAWTAALYSNQPQHF
TRBJ1-4 | . | . | TRBV6-5 | TGTGCCAGCAGAACAGCTGCAACTAATGAAAAACTGTTTTTT | CASRTAATNEKLFF
TRBJ2-7 | . | TRBD1 | TRBV6-5 | TGTGCCAGCAGTGCGCCGGACAGGGCTTCCTACGAGCAGTACTTC | CASSAPDRASYEQYF
TRBJ2-5 | . | TRBD2 | TRBV4-1 | TGCGCCAGCAGGGCAGCGGGGGGTGGAGAGACCCAGTACTTC | CASRAAGGGETQYF
TRBJ2-2 | . | . | TRBV9 | TGTGCCAGCAGCGTACCGGGGAGCACCGGGGAGCTGTTTTTT | CASSVPGSTGELFF
TRBJ1-4 | . | . | TRBV6-1 | TGTGCCAGCACCGACAGCCCCAGTCGAGCAAAACTGTTTTTT | CASTDSPSRAKLFF
TRBJ2-1 | . | . | TRBV28 | TGTGCCAGCAGTTTACCAGGGGTGGCTTATGAGCAGTTCTTC | CASSLPGVAYEQFF